This T cell receptor (beta chain) originates from a study of T cells in Graves' hyperthyroidism and ophthalmopathy. Study context: Any treatment followed the collection of peripheral blood at initial diagnosis.

Study results and limitations: Ophthalmopathy and stable hyperthyroidism were told apart by a 13 V-J model. Among clonotypes expanded in thyroid above 0.001, most were also found in blood.

The study excluded patients with uncontrolled infection, other autoimmune disease, pregnancy or lactation. Amplification targeted TCR beta CDR3 regions from RNA transcripts. An initial round of RT-PCR targeting the TCR CDR3 relied on the HTBI primer set. TCRdb recomputed calls from the multiplex PCR reads with MiXCR, one row per CDR3 protein. The data show around 700,000 distinct CDR3 sequences, with over 15% seen just once and roughly a sixth held by the top ten. The CDR3 has 16 amino acids. V was trimmed by 6 bases and J by 1 base, leaving 16 bases between them. This clonotype occurred many times. Its cognate antigen is unknown.

The TCR comes from a woman aged 50 to 65 with Graves' hyperthyroidism that later progressed to Graves' ophthalmopathy. The gene calls are TRBV12-3 or TRBV12-4 and TRBJ1-5, with D unclear. The sample consisted of blood. CDR3 sequence (DNA): TGTGCCAGCAGAATTGAGCGGGGTCCCAGCAATCAGCCCCAGCATTTT. Protein: CASRIERGPSNQPQHF.